The 7 T cell receptor beta chains in this list originate from one sample, sequenced in a study of regulatory T cells in long-lasting Graves disease. Time point: persistent/refractory GD, antithyroid drugs over 5 years with positive TRAb. Preparation of the TCR library used RNA extracted from PBMCs. Construction of the TCR beta libraries employed iRepertoire HTBI primers in conjunction with Arm-PCR of CDR3 regions. Using its own MiXCR run on the multiplex PCR reads, TCRdb lists one record per CDR3 protein. The repertoire holds 250,000 to 300,000 distinct CDR3 sequences, with around 21% as singletons. The sequencing used peripheral blood mononuclear cells (PBMCs), collected when the disease was refractory, from a patient treated with antithyroid drugs. These receptors were obtained from a female donor with Graves disease.

Details on this clonotype: At one end, the junction sequence differs from germline, possibly due to a read error. V is TRBV12-3 or TRBV12-4 and J is TRBJ2-4, with D maybe TRBD2 (6 bases). This CDR3 has 15 residues. CDR3 in DNA: TGTGCCAGCAGTTTATCTCTATGGGGGGAAAACATTCCGTACTTC. Translation: CASSLSLWGENIPYF.

This clonotype was detected many times. The chain employs TRBV7-2 and TRBJ2-7; the match to TRBD2 covers 8 bases. This CDR3 comprises 17 residues. Germline V gene sequence: CDR1 SGHTA, CDR2 FQGNSA. The trim removed 4 bases at V and 4 bases at J, leaving 15 bases unmatched. CDR3 amino acids: CASSSNPPGLGFYEQYF. CDR3 nucleotides: TGTGCCAGCAGCTCCAACCCTCCGGGACTAGGTTTTTACGAGCAGTACTTC.

This clonotype was detected only once. CDR3 loop: CSASLLGETQYF. CDR3 nucleotides: TGCAGTGCCTCTCTCCTTGGGGAGACCCAGTACTTC. V gene TRBV20-1 combines with J gene TRBJ2-5; the D is unclear. V was trimmed by 6 bases and J by 5 bases, leaving 13 bases between them. The CDR3 sequence is 12 residues long. The V gene's germline CDR1 is DFQATT and CDR2 SNEGSKA (reference sequence).

This clonotype appeared many times. This chain joins TRBV11-3 and TRBJ1-3; tentatively, D is TRBD1 (5 bases). V was trimmed by 3 bases and J by 0 bases, leaving 24 bases between them. This CDR3 is built from 20 residues. CDR1 is SGHNT, CDR2 YENEEA, per germline. The DNA for the CDR3 is TGTGCCAGCAGCTTGCCTATCCCGGGTACAGGACATATCTCTGGAAACACCATATATTTT. This encodes CASSLPIPGTGHISGNTIYF.

The chain has TRBV7-2 and TRBJ1-4; D is ambiguous. CDR3 size: 14 residues. The germline gives CDR1 SGHTA, CDR2 FQGNSA. Deletions cut 7 bases from V and 3 bases from J, with 12 bases between. In DNA form, the CDR3 reads TGTGCCAGCACCCTGGGGATGCCTAATGAAAAACTGTTTTTT. Translating it yields CASTLGMPNEKLFF.

Regarding this clonotype: One base away lies a much larger clone, so this may be a sequencing read error. This chain connects TRBV6-2 or TRBV6-3 to TRBJ2-1, with TRBD2 identical over 8 bases. The CDR3 extends over 20 amino acids. In germline, CDR1 is MNHEY, CDR2 SVGEGT. Written as DNA, the CDR3 is TGTGCCAGCAGCTACTTTGAGGGACTAGGATTATACGAGCACCGGAATGAGCGGTTCTTC. Protein sequence: CASSYFEGLGLYEHRNERFF.

The V and J genes are TRBV5-5 and TRBJ2-1, with TRBD1 as a possible D gene (5 bases). This CDR3 has 14 amino acids. The V gene's germline CDR1 is SGHKS and CDR2 YYEKEE (reference sequence). The V gene lost 0 bases and the J gene lost 8 bases, with 12 bases spanning the gap. For the CDR3, the DNA is TGTGCCAGCAGCTTGGGGCAGGGAAGAGATGAGCAGTTCTTC. The encoded protein is CASSLGQGRDEQFF.